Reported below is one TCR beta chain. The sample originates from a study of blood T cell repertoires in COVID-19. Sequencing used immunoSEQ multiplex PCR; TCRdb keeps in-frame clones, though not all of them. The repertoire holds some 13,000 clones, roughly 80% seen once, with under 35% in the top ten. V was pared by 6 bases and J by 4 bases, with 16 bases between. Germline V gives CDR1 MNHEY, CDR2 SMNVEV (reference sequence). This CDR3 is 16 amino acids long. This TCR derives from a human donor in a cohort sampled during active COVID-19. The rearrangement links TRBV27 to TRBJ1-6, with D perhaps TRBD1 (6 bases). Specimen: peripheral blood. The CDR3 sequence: CASSLRGTAYNSPLHF. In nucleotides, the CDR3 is TGTGCCAGCAGCCTCAGGGGAACCGCGTATAATTCACCCCTCCACTTT.